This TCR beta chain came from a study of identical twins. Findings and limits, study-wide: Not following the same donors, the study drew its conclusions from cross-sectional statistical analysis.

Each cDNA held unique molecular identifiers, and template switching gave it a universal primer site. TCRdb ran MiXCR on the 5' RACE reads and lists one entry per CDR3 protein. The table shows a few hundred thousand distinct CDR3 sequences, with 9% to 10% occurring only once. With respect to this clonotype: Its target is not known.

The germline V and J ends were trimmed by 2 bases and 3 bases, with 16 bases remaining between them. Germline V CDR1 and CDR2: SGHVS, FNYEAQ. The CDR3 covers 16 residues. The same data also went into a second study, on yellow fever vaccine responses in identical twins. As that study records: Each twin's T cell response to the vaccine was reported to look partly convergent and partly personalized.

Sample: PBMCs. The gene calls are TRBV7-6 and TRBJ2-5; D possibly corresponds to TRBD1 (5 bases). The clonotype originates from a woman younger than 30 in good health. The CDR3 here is CASSLPPEDTKETQYF. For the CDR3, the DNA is TGTGCCAGCAGCTTACCTCCCGAGGACACCAAAGAGACCCAGTACTTC.